Listed here are 9 T cell receptor beta chains from one sample, sequenced in a study of T cell repertoires in cytomegalovirus infection. No antigens are known for them. MiXCR was run by TCRdb on the reads, yielding one entry per CDR3 protein. The sample includes around 900,000 distinct CDR3 sequences, about a third seen only once; the top ten take about an eighth. Specimen: cultured CD8+ T cells from PBMCs, collected from culture after CMV antigen stimulation. The receptor source for this set is a human donor in good health (CMV status not recorded). Some clones in this sample may be carry-over from other donors' samples.

The J gene is TRBJ1-2, the V gene TRBV28, with TRBD1 identical over 12 bases. V shed 5 bases, J shed 4 bases, and the junction held 8 bases outside the gene matches. The CDR3 loop spans 16 amino acids. Germline-derived CDR1 and CDR2 are MDHEN and SYDVKM. CDR3 DNA: TGTGCCAGCAGTCCCATCGGGACAGGGGGCAGCTATGGCTACACCTTC. Translation gives CASSPIGTGGSYGYTF.

The rearrangement uses TRBV5-5 and TRBJ2-7; 9 bases align to TRBD1. J gave up 2 bases and V 5 bases, and 11 bases lay outside the gene matches. This CDR3 has 16 amino acids. The germline V gene has CDR1 SGHKS and CDR2 YYEKEE (reference sequence). The CDR3 region is CASSPSLGTGPYEQYF. Here the CDR3 DNA reads TGTGCCAGCAGTCCCAGCCTCGGGACAGGGCCCTACGAGCAGTACTTC.

The DNA for the CDR3 is TGTGCCAGCAGCCGGGGGCTAGGCGATGAGCAGTTCTTC. It yields the protein CASSRGLGDEQFF. The chain couples TRBV27 to TRBJ2-1; TRBD1 or TRBD2 may be the D gene (6 bases each). CDR1 is MNHEY and CDR2 is SMNVEV in the germline V gene (reference sequence). The CDR3 has 13 amino acids. Trimming left V 6 bases short and J 8 bases short, with 14 bases between.

Only a few counts were recorded for this clonotype. V is TRBV20-1 and J is TRBJ1-1; D perhaps matches TRBD1 (5 bases). Germline values: CDR1 DFQATT, CDR2 SNEGSKA (reference sequence). The CDR3 consists of 14 residues. Between the trimmed V and J ends, which lost 0 bases and 3 bases, there was a span of 11 bases. The CDR3 region has the DNA TGCAGTGCTAGAGAGGGGGGGAAGGACACTGAAGCTTTCTTT. It encodes CSAREGGKDTEAFF.

A remark on this clonotype: The junction shows a germline mismatch at one end, possibly a read error. The genes are TRBV19 and TRBJ2-2; 9 bases match TRBD1. Germline values: CDR1 LNHDA, CDR2 SQIVND (reference sequence). This CDR3 contains 16 residues. The chain's CDR3 is CVSTKGTGGWAGELFF. For the CDR3, the DNA is TGTGTCAGTACTAAGGGTACAGGGGGCTGGGCCGGGGAGCTGTTTTTT.

In its sample, this clonotype was seen a few times. The J gene is TRBJ2-1, the V gene TRBV6-5, with TRBD2 as a possible D gene (5 bases). V lost 0 bases and J 4 bases, leaving 10 bases between the germline ends. Germline CDR1 is MNHEY and CDR2 is SVGAGI. The CDR3 totals 15 residues. CDR3 bases: TGTGCCAGCAGTTACTCAGCCGGGGTGTACAATGAGCAGTTCTTC. It is translated as CASSYSAGVYNEQFF.

This chain connects TRBV10-3 to TRBJ2-7; unclear D gene. The CDR3 consists of 14 residues. The germline V and J ends were trimmed by 6 bases and 4 bases, with 16 bases remaining between them. CDR1 and CDR2 from the germline V gene are ENHRY and SYGVKD. CDR3 region: CAISPWAGEYEQYF. In DNA form, the CDR3 reads TGTGCCATCAGCCCGTGGGCAGGAGAATACGAGCAGTACTTC.

Comments on this clonotype: A much bigger clone sits one base away, suggesting this may be a read error. The chain joins TRBV7-2 to TRBJ2-1; D possibly corresponds to TRBD1 (5 bases). CDR1 is SGHTA, CDR2 FQGNSA, per germline. This CDR3 has 13 amino acids. The CDR3 region is CANSRAEYNEQFF. For the CDR3, the DNA is TGTGCCAACAGCAGGGCGGAGTACAATGAGCAGTTCTTC.

This clonotype was detected a few times. The CDR3 DNA sequence: TGTGCCAGCAGCCCGGGACAGTACAATGAAAAACTGTTTTTT. The encoded protein is CASSPGQYNEKLFF. The V gene is TRBV7-9, the J gene TRBJ1-4; 7 bases match TRBD1. V was pared by 5 bases and J by 5 bases, with 5 bases of the junction left unmatched. Germline CDR1 reads SEHNR; CDR2 reads FQNEAQ (reference sequence). This CDR3 is built from 14 residues.